Sequencing of this T cell receptor (beta chain) was carried out in a study of CD8 T cells in Susac syndrome. RNA in amounts of 0.5 to 1 ug was reverse transcribed with random hexamers. The authors amplified TCR beta CDR3 across 54 Vbeta and 13 Jbeta using immunoSEQ multiplex PCR. Each CDR3 protein gets one entry after TCRdb re-called the immunoSEQ multiplex PCR reads with MiXCR. The sample yields roughly 150,000 distinct CDR3 sequences, nearly 97% seen once. This clonotype was picked up one time. Sequencing targeted TCR beta in blood CD8+ and CD4+ T cells. Multiple sclerosis controls were treatment-naive patients with stable or active relapsing-remitting disease. The CD8+ and CD4+ T cells were negatively isolated, with the TEMRA cells enriched by FACS. Trimming left V 3 bases short and J 8 bases short, with 8 bases between. Germline V gene data show CDR1 as SGDLS and CDR2 as YYNGEE. CDR3 length: 12 residues.

This TCR was recovered from a human donor with multiple sclerosis. The genes are TRBV9 and TRBJ1-4; D possibly corresponds to TRBD1 (6 bases). Input material: CD8+ T cells from PBMCs. As DNA, the CDR3 is TGTGCCAGCAGCGGGACAGACGAAAAACTGTTTTTT. It translates to CASSGTDEKLFF.